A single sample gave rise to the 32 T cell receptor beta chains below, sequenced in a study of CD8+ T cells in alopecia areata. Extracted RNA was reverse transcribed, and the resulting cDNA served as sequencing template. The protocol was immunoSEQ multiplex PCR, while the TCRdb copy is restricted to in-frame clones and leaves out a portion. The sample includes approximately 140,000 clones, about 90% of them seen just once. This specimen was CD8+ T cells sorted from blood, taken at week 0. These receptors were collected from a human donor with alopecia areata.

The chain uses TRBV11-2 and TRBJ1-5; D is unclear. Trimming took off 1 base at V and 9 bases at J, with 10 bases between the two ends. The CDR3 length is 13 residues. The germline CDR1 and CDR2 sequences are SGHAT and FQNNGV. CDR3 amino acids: CASSLGQEWPQHF. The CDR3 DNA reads TGTGCCAGCAGCTTAGGGCAGGAGTGGCCCCAGCATTTT.

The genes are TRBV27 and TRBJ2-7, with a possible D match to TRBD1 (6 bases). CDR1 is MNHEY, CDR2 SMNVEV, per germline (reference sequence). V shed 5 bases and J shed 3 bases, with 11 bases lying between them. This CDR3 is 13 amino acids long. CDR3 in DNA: TGTGCCAGCAGTATAAACAGGGTCTACGAGCAGTACTTC. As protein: CASSINRVYEQYF.

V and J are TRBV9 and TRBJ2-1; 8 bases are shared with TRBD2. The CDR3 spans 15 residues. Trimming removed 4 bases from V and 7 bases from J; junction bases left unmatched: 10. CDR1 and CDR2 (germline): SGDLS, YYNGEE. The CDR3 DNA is TGTGCCAGCAGCAGAAATAGCGGCGGGGGGAATGAGCAGTTCTTC. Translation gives CASSRNSGGGNEQFF.

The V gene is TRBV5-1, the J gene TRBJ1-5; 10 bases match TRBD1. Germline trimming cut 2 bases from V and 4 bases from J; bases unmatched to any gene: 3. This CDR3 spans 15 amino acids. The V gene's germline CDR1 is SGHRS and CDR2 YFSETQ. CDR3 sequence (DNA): TGCGCCAGCAGCTTTGGACAGGGGGAAAATCAGCCCCAGCATTTT. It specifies CASSFGQGENQPQHF.

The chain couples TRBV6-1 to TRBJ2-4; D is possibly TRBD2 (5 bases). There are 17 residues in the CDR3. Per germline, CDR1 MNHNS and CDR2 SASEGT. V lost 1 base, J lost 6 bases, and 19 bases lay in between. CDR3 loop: CASSEGVGLARGNIQYF. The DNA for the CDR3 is TGTGCCAGCAGTGAAGGAGTCGGGCTAGCCCGAGGAAACATTCAGTACTTC.

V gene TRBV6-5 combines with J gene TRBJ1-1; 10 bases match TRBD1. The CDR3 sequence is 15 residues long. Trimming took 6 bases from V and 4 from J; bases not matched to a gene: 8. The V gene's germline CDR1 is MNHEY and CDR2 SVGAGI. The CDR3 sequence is CASSVTGGGGTEAFF. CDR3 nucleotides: TGTGCCAGCAGCGTGACAGGGGGCGGGGGCACTGAAGCTTTCTTT.

The CDR3 DNA sequence: TGTGCCAGCAGTTTATTTTCAGGGTCCGAAGCTTTCTTT. It is translated as CASSLFSGSEAFF. The V gene is TRBV27, the J gene TRBJ1-1, with a possible D match to TRBD1 (5 bases). From germline, CDR1 is MNHEY and CDR2 SMNVEV (reference sequence). V was clipped by 1 base and J by 8 bases, with 11 bases between them. The length of the CDR3 is 13 residues.

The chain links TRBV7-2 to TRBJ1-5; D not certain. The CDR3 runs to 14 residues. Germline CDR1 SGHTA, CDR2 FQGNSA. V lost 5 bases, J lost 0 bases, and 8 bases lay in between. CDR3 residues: CASSLGISNQPQHF. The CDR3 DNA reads TGTGCCAGCAGCCTAGGTATTAGCAATCAGCCCCAGCATTTT.

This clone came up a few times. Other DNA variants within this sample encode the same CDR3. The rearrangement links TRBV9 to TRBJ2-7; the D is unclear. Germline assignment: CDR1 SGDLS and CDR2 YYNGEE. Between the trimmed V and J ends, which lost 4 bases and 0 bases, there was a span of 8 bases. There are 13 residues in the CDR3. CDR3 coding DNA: TGTGCCAGCAGCCCTAAGAGCTCCTACGAGCAGTACTTC. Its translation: CASSPKSSYEQYF.

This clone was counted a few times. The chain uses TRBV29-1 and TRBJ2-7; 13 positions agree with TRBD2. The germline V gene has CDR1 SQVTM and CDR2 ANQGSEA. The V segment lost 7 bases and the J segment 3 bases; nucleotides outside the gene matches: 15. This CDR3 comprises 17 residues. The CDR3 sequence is CSATGLAGDYMYYEQYF. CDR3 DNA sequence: TGCAGCGCTACCGGACTAGCGGGAGATTACATGTACTACGAGCAGTACTTC.

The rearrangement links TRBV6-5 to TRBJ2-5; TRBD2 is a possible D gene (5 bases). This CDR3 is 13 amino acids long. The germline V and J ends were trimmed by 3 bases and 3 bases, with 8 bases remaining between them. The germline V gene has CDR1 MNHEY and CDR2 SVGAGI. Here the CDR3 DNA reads TGTGCCAGCAGTTATTTGGGAGAAGAGACCCAGTACTTC. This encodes CASSYLGEETQYF.

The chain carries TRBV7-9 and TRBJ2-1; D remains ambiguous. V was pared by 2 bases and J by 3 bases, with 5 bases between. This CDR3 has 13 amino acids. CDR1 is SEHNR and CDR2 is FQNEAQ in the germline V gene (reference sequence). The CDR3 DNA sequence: TGTGCCAGCAGCTTACAGGTCTACAATGAGCAGTTCTTC. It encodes CASSLQVYNEQFF.

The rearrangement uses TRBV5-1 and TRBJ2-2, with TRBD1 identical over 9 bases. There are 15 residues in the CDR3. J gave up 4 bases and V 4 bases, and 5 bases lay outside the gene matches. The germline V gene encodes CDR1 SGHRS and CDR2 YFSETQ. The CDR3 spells CASSPGQGSTGELFF. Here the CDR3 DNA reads TGCGCCAGCAGCCCGGGACAGGGATCCACCGGGGAGCTGTTTTTT.

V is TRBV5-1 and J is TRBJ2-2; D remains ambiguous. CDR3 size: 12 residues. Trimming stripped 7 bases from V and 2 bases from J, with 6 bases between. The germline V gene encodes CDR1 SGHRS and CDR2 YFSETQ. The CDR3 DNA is TGCGCCAGCTTTGGTAACACCGGGGAGCTGTTTTTT. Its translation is CASFGNTGELFF.

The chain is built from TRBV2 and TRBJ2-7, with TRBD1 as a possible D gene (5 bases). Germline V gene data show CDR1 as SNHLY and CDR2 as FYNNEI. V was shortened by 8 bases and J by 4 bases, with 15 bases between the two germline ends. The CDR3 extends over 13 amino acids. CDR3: CASLGRERYEQYF. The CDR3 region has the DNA TGTGCCAGCCTAGGCAGGGAAAGGTACGAGCAGTACTTC.

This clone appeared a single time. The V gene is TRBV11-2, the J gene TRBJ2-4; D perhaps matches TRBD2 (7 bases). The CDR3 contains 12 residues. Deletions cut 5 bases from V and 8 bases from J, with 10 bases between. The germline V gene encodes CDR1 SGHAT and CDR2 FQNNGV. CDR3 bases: TGTGCCAGCAGCAAGGGGGGGCACATTCAGTACTTC. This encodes CASSKGGHIQYF.

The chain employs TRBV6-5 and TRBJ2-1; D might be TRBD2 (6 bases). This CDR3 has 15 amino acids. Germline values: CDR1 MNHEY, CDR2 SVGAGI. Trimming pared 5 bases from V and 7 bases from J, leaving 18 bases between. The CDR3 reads CASSPTSGEMNEQFF. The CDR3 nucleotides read TGTGCCAGCAGTCCCACCTCGGGGGAGATGAATGAGCAGTTCTTC.

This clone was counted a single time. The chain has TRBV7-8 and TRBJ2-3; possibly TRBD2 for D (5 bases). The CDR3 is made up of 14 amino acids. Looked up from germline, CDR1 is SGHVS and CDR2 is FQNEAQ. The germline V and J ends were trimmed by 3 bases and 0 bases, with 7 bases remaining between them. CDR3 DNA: TGTGCCAGCAGCTTGGAGGAAAGCACAGATACGCAGTATTTT. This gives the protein CASSLEESTDTQYF.

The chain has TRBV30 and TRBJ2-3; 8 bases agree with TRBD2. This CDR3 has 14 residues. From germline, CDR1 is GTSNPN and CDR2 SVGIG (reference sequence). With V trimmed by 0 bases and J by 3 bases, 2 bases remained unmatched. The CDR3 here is CAWSVAGETDTQYF. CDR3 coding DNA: TGTGCCTGGAGTGTAGCGGGGGAAACAGATACGCAGTATTTT.

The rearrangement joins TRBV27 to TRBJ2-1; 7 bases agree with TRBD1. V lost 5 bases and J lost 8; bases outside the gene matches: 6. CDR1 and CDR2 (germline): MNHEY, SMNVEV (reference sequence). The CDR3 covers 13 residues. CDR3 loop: CASSTTGHHEQFF. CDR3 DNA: TGTGCCAGCAGTACGACAGGGCATCATGAGCAGTTCTTC.

The DNA for the CDR3 is TGTGCCAGCAGCTTGGGGGATGAGTACGAGCAGTACTTC. Its translation: CASSLGDEYEQYF. The chain has TRBV5-4 and TRBJ2-7; D gene uncertain. V was cut by 0 bases and J by 4 bases, with 8 bases left in between. This CDR3 region has 13 residues. CDR1 SGHNT and CDR2 YYREEE come from the germline V gene (reference sequence).

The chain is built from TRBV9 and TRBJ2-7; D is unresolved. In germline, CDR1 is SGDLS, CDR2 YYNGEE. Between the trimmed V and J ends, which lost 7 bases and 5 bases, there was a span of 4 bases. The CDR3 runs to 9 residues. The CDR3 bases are TGTGCCAGCGGTAACGAGCAGTACTTC. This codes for CASGNEQYF.

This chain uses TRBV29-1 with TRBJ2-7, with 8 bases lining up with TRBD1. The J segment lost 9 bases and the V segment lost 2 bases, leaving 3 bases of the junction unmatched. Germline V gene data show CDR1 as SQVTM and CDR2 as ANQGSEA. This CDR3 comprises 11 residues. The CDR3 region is CSVEQGAVQYF. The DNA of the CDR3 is TGCAGCGTTGAACAGGGGGCTGTGCAGTACTTC.

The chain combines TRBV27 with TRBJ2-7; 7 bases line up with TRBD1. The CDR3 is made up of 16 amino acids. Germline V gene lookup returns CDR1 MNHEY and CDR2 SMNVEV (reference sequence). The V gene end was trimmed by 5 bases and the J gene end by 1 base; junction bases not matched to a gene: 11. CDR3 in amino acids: CASSPRQGERSYEQYF. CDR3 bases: TGTGCCAGCAGTCCCAGACAGGGCGAGCGATCCTACGAGCAGTACTTC.

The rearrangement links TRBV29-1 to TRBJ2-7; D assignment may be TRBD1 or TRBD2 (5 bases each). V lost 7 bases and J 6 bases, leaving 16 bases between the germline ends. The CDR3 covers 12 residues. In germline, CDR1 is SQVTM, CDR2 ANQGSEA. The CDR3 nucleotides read TGCAGCGCCGGGACCGCGCTCGGCGAGCAGTACTTC. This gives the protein CSAGTALGEQYF.

CDR3 in amino acids: CASSSLLNTEAFF. CDR3 bases: TGTGCCAGCAGTTCCCTCTTGAACACTGAAGCTTTCTTT. The V and J genes are TRBV27 and TRBJ1-1; unclear D gene. V was pared by 4 bases and J by 0 bases, with 6 bases between. CDR3 length equals 13 residues. CDR1 is MNHEY and CDR2 is SMNVEV in the germline V gene (reference sequence).

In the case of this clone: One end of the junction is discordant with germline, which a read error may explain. The CDR3 sequence is CASSETSGGADTQYF. CDR3 DNA: TGTGCCAGCAGTGAGACTAGCGGGGGGGCAGATACGCAGTATTTT. V usage is TRBV10-3 and J usage is TRBJ2-3; 14 bases fit TRBD2. CDR3 length: 15 residues. The germline V gene has CDR1 ENHRY and CDR2 SYGVKD.

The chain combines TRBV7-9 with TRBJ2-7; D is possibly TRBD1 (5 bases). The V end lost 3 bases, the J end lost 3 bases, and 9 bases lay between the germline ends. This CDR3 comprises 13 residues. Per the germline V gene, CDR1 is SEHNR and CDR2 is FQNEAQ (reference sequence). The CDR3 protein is CASSFPGYYEQYF. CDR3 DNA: TGTGCCAGCAGCTTCCCAGGGTACTACGAGCAGTACTTC.

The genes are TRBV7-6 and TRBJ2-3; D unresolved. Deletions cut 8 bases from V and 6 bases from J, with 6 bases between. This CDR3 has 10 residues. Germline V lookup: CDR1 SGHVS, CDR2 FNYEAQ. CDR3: CASGDDTQYF. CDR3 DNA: TGTGCCAGCGGGGATGATACGCAGTATTTT.

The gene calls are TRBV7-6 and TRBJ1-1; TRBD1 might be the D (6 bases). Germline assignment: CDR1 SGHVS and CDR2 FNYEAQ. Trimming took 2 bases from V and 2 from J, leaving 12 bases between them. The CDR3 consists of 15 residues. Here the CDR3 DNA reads TGTGCCAGCAGCTTACTGACAGGTGCCAACACTGAAGCTTTCTTT. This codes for CASSLLTGANTEAFF.

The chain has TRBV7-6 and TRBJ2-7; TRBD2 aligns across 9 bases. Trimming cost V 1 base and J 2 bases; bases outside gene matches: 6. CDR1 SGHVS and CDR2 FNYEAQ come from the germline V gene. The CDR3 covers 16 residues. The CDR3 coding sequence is TGTGCCAGCAGCTTAGAGTCGGGACTAGCTCCCTACGAGCAGTACTTC. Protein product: CASSLESGLAPYEQYF.

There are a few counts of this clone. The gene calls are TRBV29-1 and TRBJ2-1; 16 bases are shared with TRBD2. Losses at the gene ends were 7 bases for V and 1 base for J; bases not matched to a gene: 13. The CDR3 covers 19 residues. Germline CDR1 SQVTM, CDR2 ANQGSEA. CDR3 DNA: TGCAGCGCCGAAGGGGGACTAGCGGGAGGGGGAAGATCCTACAATGAGCAGTTCTTC. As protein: CSAEGGLAGGGRSYNEQFF.